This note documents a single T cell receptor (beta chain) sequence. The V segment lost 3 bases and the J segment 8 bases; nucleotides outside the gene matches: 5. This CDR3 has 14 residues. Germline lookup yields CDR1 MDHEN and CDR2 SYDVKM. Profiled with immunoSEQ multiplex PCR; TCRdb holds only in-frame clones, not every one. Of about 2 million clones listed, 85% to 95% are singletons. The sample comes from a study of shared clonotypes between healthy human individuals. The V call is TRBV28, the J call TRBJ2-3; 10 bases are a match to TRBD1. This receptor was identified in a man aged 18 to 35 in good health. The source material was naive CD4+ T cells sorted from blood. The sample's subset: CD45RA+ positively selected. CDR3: CASSLGTGDGTQYF. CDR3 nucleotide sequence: TGTGCCAGCAGTTTGGGGACAGGGGACGGTACGCAGTATTTT.